This T cell receptor beta chain was captured in a study of blood T cell repertoires in COVID-19. Study overall: There were acute and convalescent COVID-19 samples, and they came from the United States, Italy and Spain. PBMCs, B-cell-depleted T cells, or T cells were the source of the cDNA or gDNA that made up the material.

Notes on this clone: The sample holds other DNA sequences that translate to the same CDR3.

Authors' methods: Reference gene primer amplification gave nucleated cell count estimates. Profiling relied on immunoSEQ multiplex PCR, and the TCRdb table lists in-frame clones only, not all of them. V, J and clone size were drawn from that table, and D and trimming were deduced from the DNA. The sample holds just over 300,000 clones; approximately 90% are singletons and the top ten take approximately 2.4%. Trimming removed 0 bases from V and 3 bases from J; junction bases left unmatched: 0. The CDR3 covers 13 residues. CDR1 and CDR2 from the germline V gene are SGHRS and YFSETQ. Sequencing was done on a sample of peripheral blood. This chain uses TRBV5-1 with TRBJ2-7, with 7 bases identical to TRBD2. This clonotype was sampled from a young man with active or convalescent COVID-19. The DNA of the CDR3 is TGCGCCAGCAGCTTGGCTAGCGGCTACGAGCAGTACTTC. This codes for CASSLASGYEQYF. Together with reference TRBV5-1 and TRBJ2-7, the CDR3 gives the full variable domain: KAGVTQTPRYLIKTRGQQVTLSCSPISGHRSVSWYQQTPGQGLQFLFEYFSETQRNKGNFPGRFSGRQFSNSRSEMNVSTLELGDSALYLCASSLASGYEQYFGPGTRLTVT.